Listed below are T cell receptor beta chains from one sample, sequenced in a study of blood T cell repertoires in COVID-19. TCRdb's table, derived via immunoSEQ multiplex PCR, lists solely in-frame clones and lacks some. Here the sample spans about 120,000 clones, 87% being singletons. The sample comprised peripheral blood. The receptors come from a woman in her 50s with acute or convalescent COVID-19. The CDR3 runs from the conserved cysteine through the conserved F or W. The order of the fields is V gene, clone size, CDR3 length, J gene, D gene, CDR3 DNA, CDR3 protein. D genes are given only for firm matches. Size tells how often a clone was seen (once, few, many) or the class of an expanded clone, and some rows leave it out.

>TRBV3-1/TRBV3-2|-|14|TRBJ1-3|-
TGTGCCAGCAGCCAAGGGGAGTCTGGAAACACCATATATTTT
CASSQGESGNTIYF
>TRBV5-1|-|15|TRBJ1-4|-
TGCGCCAGCAGCTTGGCCGTGGGAGCTAATGAAAAACTGTTTTTT
CASSLAVGANEKLFF
>TRBV19|-|15|TRBJ2-4|TRBD1
TGTGCCAGTAGTAGGACAGGGGATGCCAAAAACATTCAGTACTTC
CASSRTGDAKNIQYF
>TRBV4-1|-|16|TRBJ2-7|TRBD2
TGCGCCAGCAGCCATTGGCAGTCGGGGGGGGATTACGAGCAGTACTTC
CASSHWQSGGDYEQYF
>TRBV3-1/TRBV3-2|-|13|TRBJ2-7|-
TGTGCCAGCAGCCAAGAATCTCGGGGCGAGCAGTACTTC
CASSQESRGEQYF
>TRBV6-5|-|13|TRBJ2-3|TRBD1
TGTGCCCTAACAGGGGGCGGCACAGATACGCAGTATTTT
CALTGGGTDTQYF
>TRBV5-1|-|15|TRBJ2-1|-
TGCGCCAGCAGCTTGGACGCGGGATTTTACAATGAGCAGTTCTTC
CASSLDAGFYNEQFF
>TRBV3-1/TRBV3-2|-|15|TRBJ1-2|-
TGTGCCAGCAGCCAAGATGGTTTTTCAGTCTATGGCTACACCTTC
CASSQDGFSVYGYTF
>TRBV2|-|13|TRBJ2-5|TRBD2
TGTGCCAGTTCGACTAGCGGGCAAGAGACCCAGTACTTC
CASSTSGQETQYF
>TRBV18|-|13|TRBJ1-2|-
TGTGCCAGCTCAATAGGAGGGGCCTATGGCTACACCTTC
CASSIGGAYGYTF
>TRBV7-9|few|14|TRBJ1-2|-
TGTGCCAGCAGCTCAGGTTCAGGATATAATGGCTACACCTTC
CASSSGSGYNGYTF
>TRBV10-2|-|14|TRBJ1-1|TRBD1
TGCGCCAGCAGTGAAGGGACAGGGGCAGGTGAAGCTTTCTTT
CASSEGTGAGEAFF
>TRBV19|-|15|TRBJ2-7|TRBD1
TGTGCCAGTAGTCATCCGGGACAGCCCTCCTACGAGCAGTACTTC
CASSHPGQPSYEQYF
>TRBV6-2/TRBV6-3|-|15|TRBJ2-5|TRBD1
TGTGCCAGCAGTGACCCGGGACAGGTAGTTGGGACCCAGTACTTC
CASSDPGQVVGTQYF
>TRBV4-3|-|15|TRBJ1-2|TRBD1
TGCGCCAGCAGCCAAGATACCACAGGGGTTTATGGCTACACCTTC
CASSQDTTGVYGYTF
>TRBV10-2|once|16|TRBJ2-4|TRBD2
TGCGCCAGCAGTCGGCGGGAGGAGTATGCCAAAAACATTCAGTACTTC
CASSRREEYAKNIQYF
>TRBV3-1/TRBV3-2|-|16|TRBJ1-2|-
TGTGCCAGCAGCCCCCTCATGAGGAGGACAGTCTATGGCTACACCTTC
CASSPLMRRTVYGYTF
>TRBV30|-|13|TRBJ1-2|-
TGTGCCTGGAGGAAGAACACTAACTATGGCTACACCTTC
CAWRKNTNYGYTF
>TRBV11-2|-|12|TRBJ2-7|-
TGTGCCAGCAGCGGGCATAACTCTGGGCAGTACTTC
CASSGHNSGQYF
>TRBV7-2|-|14|TRBJ2-7|TRBD2
TGTGCCAGCAGCTTCCAAAGCGGGGTCTACGAGCAGTACTTC
CASSFQSGVYEQYF
>TRBV5-1|-|12|TRBJ2-7|-
TGCGCCAGCAGGAGTGGGCGTGACGAGCAGTACTTC
CASRSGRDEQYF
>TRBV3-1/TRBV3-2|-|14|TRBJ2-1|-
TGTGCCAGCAGCCAAGAGGCCTCCTACAATGAGCAGTTCTTC
CASSQEASYNEQFF
>TRBV7-9|-|13|TRBJ2-7|-
TGTGCCAGCAGCATACAGGGTTGGGACGAGCAGTACTTC
CASSIQGWDEQYF
>TRBV11-3|-|15|TRBJ2-1|TRBD2
TGTGCCAGCAGCTTGGGGACTAGCGGTTCGGATGAGCAGTTCTTC
CASSLGTSGSDEQFF
>TRBV11-3|-|14|TRBJ1-2|-
TGTGCCAGCACCGTGGGGGGGAGTGAGTATGGCTACACCTTC
CASTVGGSEYGYTF
>TRBV10-3|-|14|TRBJ1-2|-
TGTGCCATCAGTGAAGATTCCTGGGGCGCTGGCTACACCTTC
CAISEDSWGAGYTF
>TRBV7-9|-|14|TRBJ1-6|-
TGTGCCAGCAGCTTAGCTAGACTCGGGTCGACCCTCCACTTT
CASSLARLGSTLHF
>TRBV6-1|once|13|TRBJ2-5|TRBD2
TGTGCCAGCAGTGAGGGGGGGATGGAGACCCAGTACTTC
CASSEGGMETQYF
>TRBV7-2|-|14|TRBJ2-1|TRBD2
TGTGCCAGCAGCTTACAGCGGGAGGGCAATGAGCAGTTCTTC
CASSLQREGNEQFF
>TRBV2|-|12|TRBJ2-3|-
TGTGCCATCCCAGGGTCGGCAGATACGCAGTATTTT
CAIPGSADTQYF
>TRBV2|-|13|TRBJ1-2|-
TGTGCCAGCAGTGAAGCCCCGCGTTGGGGCTACACCTTC
CASSEAPRWGYTF
>TRBV5-6|-|14|TRBJ1-2|-
TGTGCCAGCAGCTTGGGTTCAGGGGCTGGAGGCTACACCTTC
CASSLGSGAGGYTF
>TRBV19|-|14|TRBJ1-5|-
TGTGCCAGTAGCCGAGGCGGTAGCAATCAGCCCCAGCATTTT
CASSRGGSNQPQHF